This TCR beta chain was identified in a study of shared clonotypes between healthy human individuals. CD45RO-negative cells were positively selected for CCR7, leaving out terminally differentiated effector memory CD45RA+ cells. Profiling relied on immunoSEQ multiplex PCR, and the TCRdb table lists in-frame clones only, not all of them. The sample consists of 660,000 or so clones, about 96% of them appearing once. CDR3 length: 14 residues. V shed 3 bases and J shed 0 bases, with 10 bases lying between them. Per the germline V gene, CDR1 is SGHRS and CDR2 is YFSETQ. The origin of this receptor is a woman aged 25 to 39 in good health. This chain uses TRBV5-1 with TRBJ2-7; D may be TRBD1 or TRBD2 (6 bases each). Source material: naive CD8+ T cells sorted from blood. As DNA, the CDR3 is TGCGCCAGCAGCTCGCGGGACACCTCCTACGAGCAGTACTTC. Translated, it gives CASSSRDTSYEQYF.